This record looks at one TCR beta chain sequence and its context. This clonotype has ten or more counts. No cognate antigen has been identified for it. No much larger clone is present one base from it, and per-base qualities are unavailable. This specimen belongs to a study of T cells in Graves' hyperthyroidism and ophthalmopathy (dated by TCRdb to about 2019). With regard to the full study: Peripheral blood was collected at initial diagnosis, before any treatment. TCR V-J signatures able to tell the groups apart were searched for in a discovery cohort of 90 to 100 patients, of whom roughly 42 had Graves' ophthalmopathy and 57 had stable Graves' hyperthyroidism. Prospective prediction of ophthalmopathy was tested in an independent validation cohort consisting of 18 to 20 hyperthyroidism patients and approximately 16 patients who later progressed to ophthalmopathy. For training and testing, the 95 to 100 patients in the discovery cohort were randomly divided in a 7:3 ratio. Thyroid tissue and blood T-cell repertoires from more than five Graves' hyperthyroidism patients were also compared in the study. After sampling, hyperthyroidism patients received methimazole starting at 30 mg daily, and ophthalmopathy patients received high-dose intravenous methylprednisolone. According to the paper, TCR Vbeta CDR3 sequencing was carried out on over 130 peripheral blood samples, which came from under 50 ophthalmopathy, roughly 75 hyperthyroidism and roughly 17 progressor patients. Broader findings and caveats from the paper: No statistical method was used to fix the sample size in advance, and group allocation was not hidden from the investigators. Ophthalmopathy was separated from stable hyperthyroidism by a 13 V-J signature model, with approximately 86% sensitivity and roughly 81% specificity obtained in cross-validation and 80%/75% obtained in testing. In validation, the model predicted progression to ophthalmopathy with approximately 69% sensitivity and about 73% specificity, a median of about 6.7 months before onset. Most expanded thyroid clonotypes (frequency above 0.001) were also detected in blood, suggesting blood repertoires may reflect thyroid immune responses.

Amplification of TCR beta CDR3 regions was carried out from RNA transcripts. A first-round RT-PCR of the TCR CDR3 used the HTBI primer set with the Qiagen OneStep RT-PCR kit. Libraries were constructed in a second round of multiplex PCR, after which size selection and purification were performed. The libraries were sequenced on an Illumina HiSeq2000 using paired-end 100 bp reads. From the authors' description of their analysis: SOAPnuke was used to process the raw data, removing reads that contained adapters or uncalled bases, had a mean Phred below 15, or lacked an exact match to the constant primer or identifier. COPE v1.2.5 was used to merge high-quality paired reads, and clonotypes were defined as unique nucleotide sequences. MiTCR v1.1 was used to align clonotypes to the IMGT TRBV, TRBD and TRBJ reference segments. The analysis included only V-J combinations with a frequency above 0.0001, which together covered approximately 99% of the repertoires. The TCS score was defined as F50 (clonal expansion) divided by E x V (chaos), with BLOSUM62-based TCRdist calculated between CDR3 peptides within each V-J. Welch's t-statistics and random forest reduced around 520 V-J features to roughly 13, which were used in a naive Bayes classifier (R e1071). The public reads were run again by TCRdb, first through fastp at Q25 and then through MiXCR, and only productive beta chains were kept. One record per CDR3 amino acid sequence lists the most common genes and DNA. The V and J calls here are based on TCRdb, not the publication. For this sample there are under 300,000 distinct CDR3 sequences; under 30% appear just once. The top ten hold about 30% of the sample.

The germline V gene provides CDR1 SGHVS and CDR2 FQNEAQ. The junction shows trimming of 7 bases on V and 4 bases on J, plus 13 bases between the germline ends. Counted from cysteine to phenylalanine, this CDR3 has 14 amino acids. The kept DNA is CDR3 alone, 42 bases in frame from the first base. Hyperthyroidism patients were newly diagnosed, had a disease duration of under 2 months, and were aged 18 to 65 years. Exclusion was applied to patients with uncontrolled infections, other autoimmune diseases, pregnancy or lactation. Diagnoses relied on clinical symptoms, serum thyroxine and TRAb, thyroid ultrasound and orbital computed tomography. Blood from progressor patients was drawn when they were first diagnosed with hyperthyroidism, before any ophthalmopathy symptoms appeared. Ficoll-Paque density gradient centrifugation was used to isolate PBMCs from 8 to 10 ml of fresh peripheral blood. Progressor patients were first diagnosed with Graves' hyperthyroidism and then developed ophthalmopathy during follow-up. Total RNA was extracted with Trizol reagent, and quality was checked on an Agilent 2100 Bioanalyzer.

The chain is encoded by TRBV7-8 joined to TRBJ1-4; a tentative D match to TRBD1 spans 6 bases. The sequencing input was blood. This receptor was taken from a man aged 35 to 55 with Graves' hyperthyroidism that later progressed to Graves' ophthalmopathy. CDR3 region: CASNLGTSNEKLFF. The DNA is TGTGCCAGCAACTTGGGGACAAGTAATGAAAAACTGTTTTTT. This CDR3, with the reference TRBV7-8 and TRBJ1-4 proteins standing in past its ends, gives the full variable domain GAGVSQSPRYKVAKRGQDVALRCDPISGHVSLFWYQQALGQGPEFLTYFQNEAQLDKSGLPSDRFFAERPEGSVSTLKIQRTQQEDSAVYLCASNLGTSNEKLFFGSGTQLSVL.